Below are 9 T cell receptor beta chains sequenced from a single sample in a study of technical replicates of blood from several donors. Some clones are missing from TCRdb's copy, which holds only in-frame ones; the method was immunoSEQ multiplex PCR. This table has 40,000 to 60,000 clones, about 82% appearing once. The sequencing input was PBMCs. These TCRs come from a human donor in good health. Some clones in this sample may be carry-over from other donors' samples.

This sequence joins TRBV7-6 and TRBJ2-5; D is possibly TRBD1 (6 bases). The CDR3 spans 17 residues. Germline-derived CDR1 and CDR2 are SGHVS and FNYEAQ. V was trimmed by 5 bases and J by 0 bases, leaving 19 bases between them. Written as DNA, the CDR3 is TGTGCCAGCAGCCCTCTCGCGGCTAGACAGGACCAAGAGACCCAGTACTTC. As protein: CASSPLAARQDQETQYF.

This chain joins TRBV7-9 and TRBJ2-7; D is unresolved. Per germline, CDR1 SEHNR and CDR2 FQNEAQ (reference sequence). Trimming stripped 4 bases from V and 6 bases from J, with 13 bases between. The CDR3 length is 13 residues. The CDR3 region is CASSYTPQSEQYF. The CDR3 DNA sequence: TGTGCCAGCAGCTATACCCCCCAGTCCGAGCAGTACTTC.

The chain carries TRBV30 and TRBJ2-2; TRBD2 might be the D (5 bases). Germline V gene sequence: CDR1 GTSNPN, CDR2 SVGIG (reference sequence). Trimming took 4 bases from V and 5 from J, leaving 11 bases between them. The CDR3 loop spans 13 amino acids. For the CDR3, the DNA is TGTGCCTGGACCCTTGGCGGGACCGGGGAGCTGTTTTTT. It yields the protein CAWTLGGTGELFF.

The V call is TRBV5-1, the J call TRBJ2-1, with 7 bases lining up with TRBD1. The V and J ends lost 4 bases and 2 bases, in that order; junction bases with no gene match: 3. CDR1 is SGHRS and CDR2 is YFSETQ in the germline V gene. The CDR3 extends over 14 amino acids. CDR3 region: CASSAQGAYNEQFF. The CDR3, as DNA: TGCGCCAGCAGCGCCCAGGGGGCCTACAATGAGCAGTTCTTC.

The genes are TRBV5-1 and TRBJ2-1; 12 nucleotides match TRBD2. The CDR3 loop spans 15 amino acids. Trimming cost V 4 bases and J 7 bases; bases outside gene matches: 6. Germline V gene data show CDR1 as SGHRS and CDR2 as YFSETQ. CDR3 sequence: CASSQTSGRANEQFF. The CDR3 bases are TGCGCCAGCAGCCAGACTAGCGGGAGAGCAAATGAGCAGTTCTTC.

On this clone itself: Other nucleotide sequences in the sample specify the same CDR3. V and J are TRBV9 and TRBJ2-1; TRBD2 aligns across 8 bases. J gave up 2 bases and V 0 bases, and 4 bases lay outside the gene matches. CDR3 length: 16 residues. In germline, CDR1 is SGDLS, CDR2 YYNGEE. CDR3 amino acids: CASSVGAGGPYNEQFF. The CDR3 nucleotides read TGTGCCAGCAGCGTAGGGGCGGGGGGACCCTACAATGAGCAGTTCTTC. The full variable domain, rest sourced from reference TRBV9 and TRBJ2-1, is DSGVTQTPKHLITATGQRVTLRCSPRSGDLSVYWYQQSLDQGLQFLIQYYNGEERAKGNILERFSAQQFPDLHSELNLSSLELGDSALYFCASSVGAGGPYNEQFFGPGTRLTVL.

The chain employs TRBV7-2 and TRBJ2-5; the D is unclear. CDR3 length equals 14 residues. The germline V gene encodes CDR1 SGHTA and CDR2 FQGNSA. With 5 bases removed from V and 2 bases from J, the gap between germline ends came to 12 bases. Here the CDR3 reads CASSSSGWQETQYF. In DNA, the CDR3 is TGTGCCAGCAGCAGTAGTGGTTGGCAAGAGACCCAGTACTTC.

This chain connects TRBV5-1 to TRBJ2-7, with 7 positions matching TRBD2. The CDR3 totals 15 residues. The ends lost 0 bases at V and 6 bases at J; junction bases unmatched: 9. Germline V gene data show CDR1 as SGHRS and CDR2 as YFSETQ. CDR3 residues: CASSLGTGRGLEQYF. CDR3 coding DNA: TGCGCCAGCAGCTTGGGGACGGGGAGGGGCCTCGAGCAGTACTTC.

This chain joins TRBV7-8 and TRBJ1-1; D ambiguous. Trimming removed 1 base at V and 10 bases at J, with 7 bases between. CDR3 length equals 11 residues. The germline gives CDR1 SGHVS, CDR2 FQNEAQ. The CDR3 loop reads CASSLEVGAFF. In nucleotides, the CDR3 is TGTGCCAGCAGCTTAGAAGTCGGAGCTTTCTTT.